This record looks at one T cell receptor (beta chain) sequence and its context. CDR1 and CDR2 from the germline V gene are ENHRY and SYGVKD. V gave up 3 bases and J gave up 5 bases, with 11 bases separating them. The CDR3 is 13 amino acids. This entry belongs to a study of shared clonotypes between healthy human individuals. At the level of the study: CD4 naive and memory got three plates each, CD8 naive two, CD8 memory one.

Naive CD8 cells lacked CD45RO and underwent positive selection for CCR7, leaving out terminally differentiated effector memory CD45RA+ cells. Genomic DNA of each subset was evenly split across several immunoSEQ plates. In the original analysis: ImmunoSEQ supplied junction-only sequences lacking quality scores, so filtering was different. The assay was immunoSEQ multiplex PCR, and TCRdb's table has in-frame clones only and misses some. The V and J calls and the clone size are those of that table, but D and trimming were determined from the DNA. Of more than 2 million clones detected, around 93% appear once; the ten largest clones hold approximately 1.6%.

The sample was naive CD8+ T cells from PBMCs. This chain links TRBV10-3 with TRBJ2-7; D call uncertain. The sequence derives from a man aged 18 to 35 in good health. Some clones in this sample may be carry-over from other donors' samples. CDR3 nucleotides: TGTGCCATCAGTGATGTGGTGGCTCACGAGCAGTACTTC. Its protein is CAISDVVAHEQYF.